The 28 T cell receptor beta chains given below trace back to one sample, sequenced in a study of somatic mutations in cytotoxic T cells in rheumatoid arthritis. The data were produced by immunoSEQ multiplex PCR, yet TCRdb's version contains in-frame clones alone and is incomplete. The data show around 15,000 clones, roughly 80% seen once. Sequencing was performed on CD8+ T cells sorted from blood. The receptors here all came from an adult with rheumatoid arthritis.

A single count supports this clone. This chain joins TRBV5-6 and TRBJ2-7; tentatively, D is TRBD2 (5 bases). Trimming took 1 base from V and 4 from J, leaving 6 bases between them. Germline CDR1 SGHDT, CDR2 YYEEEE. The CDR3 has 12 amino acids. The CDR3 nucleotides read TGTGCCAGCAGCTTGTCGGGGTACGAGCAGTACGTC. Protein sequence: CASSLSGYEQYV.

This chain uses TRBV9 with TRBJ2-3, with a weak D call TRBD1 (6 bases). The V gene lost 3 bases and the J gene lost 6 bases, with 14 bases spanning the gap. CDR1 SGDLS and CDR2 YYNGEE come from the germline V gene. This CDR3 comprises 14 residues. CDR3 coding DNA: TGTGCCAGCAGCGACGCAGGGGTAGTCGATACGCAGTATTTT. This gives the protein CASSDAGVVDTQYF.

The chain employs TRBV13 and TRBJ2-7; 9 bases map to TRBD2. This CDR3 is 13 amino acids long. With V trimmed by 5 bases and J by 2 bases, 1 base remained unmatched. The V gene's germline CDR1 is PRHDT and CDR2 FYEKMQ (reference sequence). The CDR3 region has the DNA TGTGCCAGCAGCATAGCGGGGGCCTACGAGCAGTACTTC. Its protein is CASSIAGAYEQYF.

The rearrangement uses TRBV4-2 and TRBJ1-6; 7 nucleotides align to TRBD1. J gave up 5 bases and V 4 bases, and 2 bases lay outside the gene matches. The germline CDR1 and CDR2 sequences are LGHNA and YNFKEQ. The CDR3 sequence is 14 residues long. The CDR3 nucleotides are TGTGCCAGCAGCCCCGGGACAGATAATTCACCCCTCCACTTT. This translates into CASSPGTDNSPLHF.

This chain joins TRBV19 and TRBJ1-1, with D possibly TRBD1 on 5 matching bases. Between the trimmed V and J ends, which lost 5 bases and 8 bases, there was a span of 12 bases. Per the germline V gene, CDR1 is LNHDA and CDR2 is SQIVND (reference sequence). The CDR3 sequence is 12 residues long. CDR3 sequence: CASSPSGVEAFF. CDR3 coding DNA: TGTGCCAGTAGTCCATCGGGGGTAGAAGCTTTCTTT.

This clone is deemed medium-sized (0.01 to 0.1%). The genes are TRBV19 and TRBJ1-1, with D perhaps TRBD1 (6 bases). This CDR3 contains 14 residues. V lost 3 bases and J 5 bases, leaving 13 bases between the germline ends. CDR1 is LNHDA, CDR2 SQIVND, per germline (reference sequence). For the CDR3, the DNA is TGTGCCAGTAGTATGCCTACAGGGAAAACTGAAGCTTTCTTT. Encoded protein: CASSMPTGKTEAFF.

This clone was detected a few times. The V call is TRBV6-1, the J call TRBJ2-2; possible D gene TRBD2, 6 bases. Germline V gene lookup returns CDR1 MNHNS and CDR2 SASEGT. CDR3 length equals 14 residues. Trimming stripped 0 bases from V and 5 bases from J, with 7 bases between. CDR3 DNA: TGTGCCAGCAGTGAAGCGGAGGGGACCGGGGAGCTGTTTTTT. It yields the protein CASSEAEGTGELFF.

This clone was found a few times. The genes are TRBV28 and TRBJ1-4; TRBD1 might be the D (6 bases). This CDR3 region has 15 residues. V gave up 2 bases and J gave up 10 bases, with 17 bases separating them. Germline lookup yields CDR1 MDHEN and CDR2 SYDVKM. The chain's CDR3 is CASSLVQGPVGKLFF. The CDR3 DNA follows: TGTGCCAGCAGTTTAGTTCAGGGGCCAGTGGGAAAACTGTTTTTT.

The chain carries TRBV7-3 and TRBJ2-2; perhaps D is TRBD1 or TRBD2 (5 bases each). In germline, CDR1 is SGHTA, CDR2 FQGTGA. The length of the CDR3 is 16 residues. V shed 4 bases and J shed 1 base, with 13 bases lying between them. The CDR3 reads CASSSLEGLNTGELFF. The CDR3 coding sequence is TGTGCCAGCAGCTCACTTGAGGGGTTGAACACCGGGGAGCTGTTTTTT.

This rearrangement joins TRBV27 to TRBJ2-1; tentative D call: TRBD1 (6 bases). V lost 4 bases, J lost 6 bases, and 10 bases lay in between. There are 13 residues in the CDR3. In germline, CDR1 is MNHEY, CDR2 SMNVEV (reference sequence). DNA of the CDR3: TGTGCCAGCAGTTGGGGACACCTCAATGAGCAGTTCTTC. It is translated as CASSWGHLNEQFF.

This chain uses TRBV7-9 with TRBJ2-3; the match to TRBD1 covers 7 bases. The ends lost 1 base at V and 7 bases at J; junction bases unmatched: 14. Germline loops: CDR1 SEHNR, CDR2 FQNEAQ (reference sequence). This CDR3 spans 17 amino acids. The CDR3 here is CASSLGEWDRNSYTQYF. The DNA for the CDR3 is TGTGCCAGCAGCTTAGGGGAATGGGACAGAAACTCATATACGCAGTATTTT.

DNA for the CDR3: TGTGCCAGCAGCACAAACCTCGCTCTCGACGAGCAGTACTTC. Amino acid sequence: CASSTNLALDEQYF. The gene calls are TRBV7-9 and TRBJ2-5; no clear D. With the DNA end fitting TRBJ2-7 better, the J assignment may be wrong. The CDR3 has 14 residues. CDR1 and CDR2 from the germline V gene are SEHNR and FQNEAQ (reference sequence).

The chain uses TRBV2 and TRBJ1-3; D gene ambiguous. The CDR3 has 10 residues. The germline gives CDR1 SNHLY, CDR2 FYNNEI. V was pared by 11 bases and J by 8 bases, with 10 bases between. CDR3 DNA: TGTGCCGGGTCCGACGACACCATATATTTT. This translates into CAGSDDTIYF.

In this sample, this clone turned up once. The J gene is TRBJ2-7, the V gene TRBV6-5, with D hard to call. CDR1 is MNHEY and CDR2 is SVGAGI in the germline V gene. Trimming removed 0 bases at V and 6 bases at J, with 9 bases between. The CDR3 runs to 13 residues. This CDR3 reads CASSYSRVGEQYV. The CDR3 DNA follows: TGTGCCAGCAGTTACTCCCGAGTCGGCGAGCAGTACGTC.

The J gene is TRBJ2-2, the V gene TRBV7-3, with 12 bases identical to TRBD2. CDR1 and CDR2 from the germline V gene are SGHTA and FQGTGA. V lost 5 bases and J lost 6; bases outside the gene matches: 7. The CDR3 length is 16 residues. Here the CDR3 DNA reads TGTGCCAGCAGCCCTAGACTAGCGGGGGCGGCCGGGGAGCTGTTTTTT. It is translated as CASSPRLAGAAGELFF.

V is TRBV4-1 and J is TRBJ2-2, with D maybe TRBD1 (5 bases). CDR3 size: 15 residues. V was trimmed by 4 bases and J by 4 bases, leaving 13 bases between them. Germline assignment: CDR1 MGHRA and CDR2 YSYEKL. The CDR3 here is CASSPHPGFTGELFF. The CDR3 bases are TGCGCCAGCAGCCCACACCCAGGGTTCACCGGGGAGCTGTTTTTT.

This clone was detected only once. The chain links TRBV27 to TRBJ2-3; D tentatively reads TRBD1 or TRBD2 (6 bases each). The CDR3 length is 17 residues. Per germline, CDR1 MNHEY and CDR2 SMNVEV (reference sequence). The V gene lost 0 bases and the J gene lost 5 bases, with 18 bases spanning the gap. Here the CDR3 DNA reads TGTGCCAGCAGTTTATCCGCTTACGGGGGCCAGGGAGATACGCAGTATTTT. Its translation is CASSLSAYGGQGDTQYF.

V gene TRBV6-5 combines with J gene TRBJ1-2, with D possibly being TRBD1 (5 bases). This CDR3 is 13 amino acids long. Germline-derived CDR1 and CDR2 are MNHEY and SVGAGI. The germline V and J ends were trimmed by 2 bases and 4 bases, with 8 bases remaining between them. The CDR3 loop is CASSYRGGYGYTF. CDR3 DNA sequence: TGTGCCAGCAGTTACAGGGGTGGCTATGGCTACACCTTC.

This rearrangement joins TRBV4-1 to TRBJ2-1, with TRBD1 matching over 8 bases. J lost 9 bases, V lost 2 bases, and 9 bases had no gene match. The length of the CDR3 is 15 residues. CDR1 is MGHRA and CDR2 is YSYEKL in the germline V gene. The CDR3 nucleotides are TGCGCCAGCAGCCAACGCGGGACAGGATCCAGTGAGCAGTTCTTC. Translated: CASSQRGTGSSEQFF.

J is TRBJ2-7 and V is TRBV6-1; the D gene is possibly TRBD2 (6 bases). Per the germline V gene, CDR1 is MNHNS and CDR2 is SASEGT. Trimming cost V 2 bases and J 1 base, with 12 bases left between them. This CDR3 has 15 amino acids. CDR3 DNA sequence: TGTGCCAGCAGTGAAAAACTGAGCGGGTCCTACGAGCAGTACTTC. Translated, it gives CASSEKLSGSYEQYF.

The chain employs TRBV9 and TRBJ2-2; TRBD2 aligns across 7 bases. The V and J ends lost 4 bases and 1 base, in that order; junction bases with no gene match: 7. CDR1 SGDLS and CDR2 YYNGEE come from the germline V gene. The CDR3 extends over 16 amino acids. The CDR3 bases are TGTGCCAGCAGCATATCTAGCGGACTGAACACCGGGGAGCTGTTTTTT. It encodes CASSISSGLNTGELFF.

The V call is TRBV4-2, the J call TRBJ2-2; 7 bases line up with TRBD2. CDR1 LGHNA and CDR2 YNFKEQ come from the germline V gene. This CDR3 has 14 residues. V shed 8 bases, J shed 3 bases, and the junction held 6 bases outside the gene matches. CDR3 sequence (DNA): TGTGCCAGCCGTGGGGGGGGAGACACCGGGGAGCTGTTTTTT. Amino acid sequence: CASRGGGDTGELFF.

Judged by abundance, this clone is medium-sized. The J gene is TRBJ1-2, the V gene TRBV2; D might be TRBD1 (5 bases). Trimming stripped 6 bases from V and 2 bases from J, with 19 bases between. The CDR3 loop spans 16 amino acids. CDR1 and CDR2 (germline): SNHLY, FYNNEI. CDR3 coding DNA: TGTGCCAGCAGGGCAAGTTTCGGGGACCAAAACTATGGCTACACCTTC. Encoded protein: CASRASFGDQNYGYTF.

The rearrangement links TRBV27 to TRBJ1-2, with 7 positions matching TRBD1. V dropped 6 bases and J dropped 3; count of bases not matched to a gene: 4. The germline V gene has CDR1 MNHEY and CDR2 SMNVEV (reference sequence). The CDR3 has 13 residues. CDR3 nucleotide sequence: TGTGCCAGCAGCGGAGGGACAGACTATGGCTACACCTTC. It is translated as CASSGGTDYGYTF.

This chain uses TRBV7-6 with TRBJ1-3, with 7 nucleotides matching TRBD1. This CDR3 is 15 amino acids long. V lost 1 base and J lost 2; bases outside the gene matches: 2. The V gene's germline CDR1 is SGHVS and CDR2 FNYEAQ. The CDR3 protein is CASSLGGGTGNTIYF. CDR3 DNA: TGTGCCAGCAGCTTAGGAGGGGGCACTGGAAACACCATATATTTT.

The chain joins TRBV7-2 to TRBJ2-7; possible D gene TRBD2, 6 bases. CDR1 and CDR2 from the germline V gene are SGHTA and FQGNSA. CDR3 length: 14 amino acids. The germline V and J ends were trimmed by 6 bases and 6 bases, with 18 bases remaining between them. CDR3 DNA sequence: TGTGCCAGCAGAAGCCCGAATCGGCGGGGCGAGCAGTACTTC. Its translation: CASRSPNRRGEQYF. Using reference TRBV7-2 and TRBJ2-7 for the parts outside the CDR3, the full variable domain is GAGVSQSPSNKVTEKGKDVELRCDPISGHTALYWYRQSLGQGLEFLIYFQGNSAPDKSGLPSDRFSAERTGGSVSTLTIQRTQQEDSAVYLCASRSPNRRGEQYFGPGTRLTVT.

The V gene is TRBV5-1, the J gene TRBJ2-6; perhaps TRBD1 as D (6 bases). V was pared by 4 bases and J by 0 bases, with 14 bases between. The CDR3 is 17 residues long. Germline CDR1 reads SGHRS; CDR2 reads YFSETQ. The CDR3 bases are TGCGCCAGCAGCGAGACAGGTCCGAGCTCTGGGGCCAACGTCCTGACTTTC. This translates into CASSETGPSSGANVLTF. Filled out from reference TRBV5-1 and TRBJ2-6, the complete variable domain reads KAGVTQTPRYLIKTRGQQVTLSCSPISGHRSVSWYQQTPGQGLQFLFEYFSETQRNKGNFPGRFSGRQFSNSRSEMNVSTLELGDSALYLCASSETGPSSGANVLTFGAGSRLTVL.

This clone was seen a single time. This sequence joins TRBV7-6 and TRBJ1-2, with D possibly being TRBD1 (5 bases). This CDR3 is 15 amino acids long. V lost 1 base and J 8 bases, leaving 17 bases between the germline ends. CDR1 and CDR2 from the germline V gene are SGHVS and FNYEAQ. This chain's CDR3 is CASSLGGTFRGGYTF. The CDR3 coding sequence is TGTGCCAGCAGCTTAGGGGGGACCTTCCGGGGAGGCTACACCTTC.